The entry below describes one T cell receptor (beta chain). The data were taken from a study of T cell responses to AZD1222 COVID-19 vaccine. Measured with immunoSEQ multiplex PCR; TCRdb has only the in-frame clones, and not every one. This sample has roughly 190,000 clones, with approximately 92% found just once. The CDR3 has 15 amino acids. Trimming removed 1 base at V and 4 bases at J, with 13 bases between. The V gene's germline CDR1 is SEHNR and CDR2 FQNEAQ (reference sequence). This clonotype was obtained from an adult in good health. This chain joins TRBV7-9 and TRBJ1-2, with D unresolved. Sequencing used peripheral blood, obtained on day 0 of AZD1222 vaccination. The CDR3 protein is CASSLGRSSPYGYTF. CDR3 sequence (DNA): TGTGCCAGCAGCTTAGGGAGGAGCAGCCCCTATGGCTACACCTTC.